The 31 T cell receptor beta chains below all came from one sample that was sequenced in a study of blood T cell repertoires in COVID-19. The method was immunoSEQ multiplex PCR; TCRdb's version includes in-frame clones alone and lacks a portion of them. The top ten hold 7% to 9.5% of the sample, which has 45,000 to 55,000 clones, about nine tenths seen once. The specimen sequenced was peripheral blood. Every receptor here comes from a man between 50 and 59 years old with active COVID-19.

The genes are TRBV5-1 and TRBJ2-1; D is possibly TRBD2 (6 bases). Trimming cost V 1 base and J 3 bases, with 11 bases left between them. The CDR3 contains 15 residues. From germline, CDR1 is SGHRS and CDR2 YFSETQ. CDR3 bases: TGCGCCAGCAGCTTGTCGGGGACTGGCTACAATGAGCAGTTCTTC. It specifies CASSLSGTGYNEQFF.

The CDR3: CATSGDRGRVRDTQYF. In DNA form, the CDR3 reads TGTGCCACCAGTGGGGACAGGGGGCGCGTGAGGGATACGCAGTATTTT. V and J are TRBV24-1 and TRBJ2-3; 12 positions agree with TRBD1. J gave up 6 bases and V 5 bases, and 8 bases lay outside the gene matches. The CDR3 runs 16 residues. The germline CDR1 and CDR2 sequences are KGHDR and SFDVKD.

Here the CDR3 DNA reads TGTGCCAGCAGCGTAGGGCTAGCGGGAGGGCCAGGTGAGCAGTTCTTC. This translates into CASSVGLAGGPGEQFF. The rearrangement uses TRBV9 and TRBJ2-1; 12 nucleotides align to TRBD2. After removal of 0 bases from V and 9 bases from J, the junction contained 7 bases not matched to a gene. Germline loops: CDR1 SGDLS, CDR2 YYNGEE. The CDR3 totals 16 residues.

As DNA, the CDR3 is TGTGCCAGTAGCACAAGCGGTTTTCAGCCCCAGCATTTT. This gives the protein CASSTSGFQPQHF. J is TRBJ1-5 and V is TRBV19; D gene uncertain. CDR1 and CDR2 (germline): LNHDA, SQIVND (reference sequence). This CDR3 is built from 13 residues. V was trimmed by 6 bases and J by 6 bases, leaving 12 bases between them. Based on the CDR3 plus reference TRBV19 and TRBJ1-5, the full variable domain is DGGITQSPKYLFRKEGQNVTLSCEQNLNHDAMYWYRQDPGQGLRLIYYSQIVNDFQKGDIAEGYSVSREKKESFPLTVTSAQKNPTAFYLCASSTSGFQPQHFGDGTRLSIL.

The chain couples TRBV3-1 (or the pseudogene TRBV3-2) to TRBJ2-1; 11 positions agree with TRBD1. This CDR3 comprises 17 residues. V dropped 0 bases and J dropped 4; count of bases not matched to a gene: 5. Germline loops: CDR1 LGHDT, CDR2 YNNKEL (reference sequence). Here the CDR3 DNA reads TGTGCCAGCAGCCAAGAAGGCGGACAGGGGGCGTACAATGAGCAGTTCTTC. It translates to CASSQEGGQGAYNEQFF.

This clone was detected only once. This chain uses TRBV4-2 with TRBJ2-5, with TRBD2 matching 10 bases. The CDR3 consists of 15 residues. V shed 1 base, J shed 7 bases, and the junction held 6 bases outside the gene matches. Per the germline V gene, CDR1 is LGHNA and CDR2 is YNFKEQ. The DNA of the CDR3 is TGTGCCAGCAGCCAAGCGGCTAGCGGGGGTTGGACCCAGTACTTC. Residues: CASSQAASGGWTQYF.

The chain employs TRBV2 and TRBJ2-5, with 12 bases identical to TRBD2. The germline gives CDR1 SNHLY, CDR2 FYNNEI. The CDR3 is 15 residues long. Losses at the gene ends were 2 bases for V and 5 bases for J; bases not matched to a gene: 3. For the CDR3, the DNA is TGTGCCAGCAGTGAAACTAGCGGGGGGCCGGAGACCCAGTACTTC. It codes for CASSETSGGPETQYF.

This clone showed up just a few times. This sequence joins TRBV21-1 and TRBJ2-6; the tabulated D call, TRBD1, remains unverified against the DNA. TRBV21-1 is an annotated pseudogene. This CDR3 contains 14 residues. CDR3 DNA: TGTGCCACAGTTCAGGGGGCTGGGGCCAACGTCCTGACTTTC. Amino acids: CATVQGAGANVLTF.

The chain carries TRBV9 and TRBJ1-3; the match to TRBD1 covers 8 bases. In germline, CDR1 is SGDLS, CDR2 YYNGEE. The CDR3 contains 17 residues. Germline trimming cut 0 bases from V and 1 base from J; bases unmatched to any gene: 6. The CDR3 region is CASSVDPQGASGNTIYF. Here the CDR3 DNA reads TGTGCCAGCAGCGTAGACCCCCAGGGGGCGTCTGGAAACACCATATATTTT.

The chain's CDR3 is CASSLGSRGNGYEQYF. The DNA for the CDR3 is TGTGCCAGCAGCTTGGGGTCCAGGGGGAATGGCTACGAGCAGTACTTC. The V call is TRBV5-4, the J call TRBJ2-7, with 7 nucleotides matching TRBD1. Germline V gene data show CDR1 as SGHNT and CDR2 as YYREEE (reference sequence). V shed 0 bases, J shed 3 bases, and the junction held 9 bases outside the gene matches. The CDR3 has 16 amino acids. Drawing the rest from reference TRBV5-4 and TRBJ2-7, the complete variable domain is ETGVTQSPTHLIKTRGQQVTLRCSSQSGHNTVSWYQQALGQGPQFIFQYYREEENGRGNFPPRFSGLQFPNYSSELNVNALELDDSALYLCASSLGSRGNGYEQYFGPGTRLTVT.

This rearrangement joins TRBV11-3 to TRBJ2-6; TRBD2 matches at 11 bases. Germline V lookup: CDR1 SGHNT, CDR2 YENEEA. This CDR3 spans 19 amino acids. V dropped 0 bases and J dropped 4; count of bases not matched to a gene: 8. This CDR3 is CASSLEGRLAGTGANVLTF. As DNA, the CDR3 is TGTGCCAGCAGCTTAGAGGGACGACTAGCGGGAACCGGGGCCAACGTCCTGACTTTC.

The chain carries TRBV6-6 and TRBJ2-3; 11 positions match TRBD2. Trimming at V came to 8 bases and at J to 4 bases, leaving 8 bases not matched to a gene. CDR3 length: 15 residues. Germline V gene lookup returns CDR1 MNHNY and CDR2 SVGAGI (reference sequence). The CDR3 loop reads CASSIAGGPSDTQYF. CDR3 coding DNA: TGTGCCAGCTCTATAGCGGGGGGGCCATCAGATACGCAGTATTTT.

The V and J genes are TRBV27 and TRBJ2-2; D is undetermined. V lost 6 bases, J lost 0 bases, and 14 bases lay in between. The CDR3 consists of 16 residues. The germline V gene has CDR1 MNHEY and CDR2 SMNVEV (reference sequence). CDR3 in DNA: TGTGCCAGCAGACTGTATTCCAACGCGAACACCGGGGAGCTGTTTTTT. Encoded protein: CASRLYSNANTGELFF.

The rearrangement links TRBV28 to TRBJ1-2, with TRBD1 matching 8 bases. The CDR3 covers 17 residues. CDR1 and CDR2 (germline): MDHEN, SYDVKM. The trim removed 7 bases at V and 5 bases at J, leaving 18 bases unmatched. The CDR3 DNA is TGTGCCAGCAATCCCGCGGGGTTCGGACAGGGATTGTATGGCTACACCTTC. Amino acids: CASNPAGFGQGLYGYTF.

This clone showed up just a few times. The CDR3 loop reads CATSDSTYRGDPPNYGYTF. The CDR3 DNA reads as TGTGCCACCAGTGATTCAACTTACAGGGGCGATCCCCCTAACTATGGCTACACCTTC. The rearrangement uses TRBV24-1 and TRBJ1-2; TRBD1 matches at 7 bases. V gave up 2 bases and J gave up 0 bases; unmatched junction bases: 14. This CDR3 contains 19 residues. CDR1 KGHDR and CDR2 SFDVKD come from the germline V gene.

This clone was seen only a few times. This chain uses TRBV7-9 with TRBJ1-2; D perhaps matches TRBD1 (5 bases). Germline V CDR1 and CDR2: SEHNR, FQNEAQ (reference sequence). Trimming took 2 bases from V and 11 from J, leaving 12 bases between them. The CDR3 is 12 residues long. The CDR3 DNA reads TGTGCCAGCAGCTTAACGGGGGAGAGATACACCTTC. Protein sequence: CASSLTGERYTF.

J is TRBJ2-3 and V is TRBV4-1; 11 bases agree with TRBD1. Germline V lookup: CDR1 MGHRA, CDR2 YSYEKL. The CDR3 sequence is 17 residues long. J was trimmed by 0 bases and V by 1 base; bases with no gene match: 3. The CDR3, as DNA: TGCGCCAGCAGCCAAGGGACAGGGGGCTTTAGCACAGATACGCAGTATTTT. Protein product: CASSQGTGGFSTDTQYF.

The chain links TRBV4-1 to TRBJ2-1; TRBD2 matches 9 bases. CDR1 MGHRA and CDR2 YSYEKL come from the germline V gene. The CDR3 spans 18 residues. The trim removed 1 base at V and 8 bases at J, leaving 15 bases unmatched. Here the CDR3 reads CASSQARQAGGLSDEQFF. CDR3 sequence (DNA): TGCGCCAGCAGCCAAGCCAGGCAGGCGGGAGGGCTGAGCGATGAGCAGTTCTTC.

V and J are TRBV5-1 and TRBJ2-1, with 7 positions matching TRBD2. The CDR3 spans 13 residues. After removal of 0 bases from V and 7 bases from J, the junction contained 1 base not matched to a gene. Germline CDR1 SGHRS, CDR2 YFSETQ. The CDR3, as DNA: TGCGCCAGCAGCTTGGCCGGGGGGAATGAGCAGTTCTTC. Its translation: CASSLAGGNEQFF. Full variable domain (missing parts from reference TRBV5-1 and TRBJ2-1): KAGVTQTPRYLIKTRGQQVTLSCSPISGHRSVSWYQQTPGQGLQFLFEYFSETQRNKGNFPGRFSGRQFSNSRSEMNVSTLELGDSALYLCASSLAGGNEQFFGPGTRLTVL.

This chain uses TRBV10-3 with TRBJ2-7; 7 nucleotides align to TRBD1. The CDR3 runs 15 residues. Germline CDR1 and CDR2: ENHRY and SYGVKD. V lost 0 bases and J lost 0; bases outside the gene matches: 2. The CDR3 spells CAISESGQISYEQYF. For the CDR3, the DNA is TGTGCCATCAGTGAGTCGGGACAGATCTCCTACGAGCAGTACTTC.

The chain has TRBV11-1 and TRBJ2-7; TRBD1 matches 10 bases. The CDR3 covers 16 residues. CDR1 is SGHAT and CDR2 is FQDESV in the germline V gene (reference sequence). Trimming at V came to 5 bases and at J to 7 bases, leaving 14 bases not matched to a gene. CDR3 protein: CASSTSPTGGSGEQYF. In nucleotides, the CDR3 is TGTGCCAGCAGCACCTCCCCGACAGGGGGCTCGGGAGAGCAGTACTTC.

The chain links TRBV5-1 to TRBJ2-5; D unresolved. V lost 0 bases and J 4 bases, leaving 13 bases between the germline ends. Germline V gene sequence: CDR1 SGHRS, CDR2 YFSETQ. The CDR3 runs 15 residues. The CDR3 is CASSLAGSPGETQYF. The CDR3 DNA reads TGCGCCAGCAGCTTGGCGGGTTCCCCTGGAGAGACCCAGTACTTC. The variable domain in full, with the rest retrieved from reference TRBV5-1 and TRBJ2-5, is KAGVTQTPRYLIKTRGQQVTLSCSPISGHRSVSWYQQTPGQGLQFLFEYFSETQRNKGNFPGRFSGRQFSNSRSEMNVSTLELGDSALYLCASSLAGSPGETQYFGPGTRLLVL.

The V call is TRBV9, the J call TRBJ2-7; 7 bases are a match to TRBD1. Germline V gene data show CDR1 as SGDLS and CDR2 as YYNGEE. The CDR3 consists of 16 residues. Losses at the gene ends were 0 bases for V and 0 bases for J; bases not matched to a gene: 6. CDR3 coding DNA: TGTGCCAGCAGCGTAGGGGCCAGGGGGATCTCCTACGAGCAGTACTTC. This codes for CASSVGARGISYEQYF.

V and J are TRBV4-1 and TRBJ2-7, with 9 nucleotides matching TRBD1. The germline CDR1 and CDR2 sequences are MGHRA and YSYEKL. The J segment lost 5 bases and the V segment lost 7 bases, leaving 9 bases of the junction unmatched. The CDR3 contains 14 residues. The CDR3 DNA is TGCGCCAGCACCCTGGGGACAGGGATCCACGAGCAGTACTTC. This codes for CASTLGTGIHEQYF.

The rearrangement links TRBV7-2 to TRBJ2-3; 9 positions match TRBD2. Germline loops: CDR1 SGHTA, CDR2 FQGNSA. The CDR3 runs 16 residues. V dropped 5 bases and J dropped 0; count of bases not matched to a gene: 6. The CDR3 spells CASSILSGRSTDTQYF. CDR3 bases: TGTGCCAGCAGCATCCTAAGCGGGAGGAGCACAGATACGCAGTATTTT.

This chain uses TRBV7-3 with TRBJ2-7; D is undetermined. Trimming removed 2 bases at V and 5 bases at J, with 10 bases between. This CDR3 has 13 amino acids. Germline V gives CDR1 SGHTA, CDR2 FQGTGA. The CDR3, as DNA: TGTGCCAGCAGCTTACAGTCCGCTCACGAGCAGTACTTC. Amino acids: CASSLQSAHEQYF.

This chain links TRBV4-3 with TRBJ2-3, with D possibly being TRBD2 (6 bases). CDR1 is LGHNA, CDR2 YSLEER, per germline. The length of the CDR3 is 16 residues. Trimming removed 4 bases at V and 0 bases at J, with 14 bases between. The CDR3: CASSRDSRTSTDTQYF. CDR3 nucleotide sequence: TGCGCCAGCAGCCGGGACTCGCGGACTAGCACAGATACGCAGTATTTT.

The rearrangement joins TRBV5-8 to TRBJ2-5; a possible D gene is TRBD1 (5 bases). V was pared by 0 bases and J by 5 bases, with 14 bases between. The germline CDR1 and CDR2 sequences are SGHTS and YDEGEE. The CDR3 sequence is 15 residues long. CDR3 residues: CASSLEYGSGETQYF. The CDR3 bases are TGTGCCAGCAGCTTGGAATACGGGTCAGGGGAGACCCAGTACTTC.

The V gene is TRBV9, the J gene TRBJ2-3, with 9 bases identical to TRBD2. The V gene's germline CDR1 is SGDLS and CDR2 YYNGEE. This CDR3 comprises 17 residues. The trim removed 4 bases at V and 0 bases at J, leaving 9 bases unmatched. The CDR3 sequence: CASSNSRLAASTDTQYF. Here the CDR3 DNA reads TGTGCCAGCAGCAATTCGAGACTAGCGGCTAGCACAGATACGCAGTATTTT.

In the case of this clone: The germline gene is not matched at one end of the junction; a read error may be the cause. The chain combines TRBV7-9 with TRBJ1-2, with D perhaps TRBD1 (5 bases). The CDR3 loop spans 11 amino acids. CDR1 is SEHNR and CDR2 is FQNEAQ in the germline V gene (reference sequence). The CDR3 here is CASSAWGREYF. The DNA for the CDR3 is TGTGCCAGCAGCGCATGGGGGAGGGAGTACTTC.

The chain has TRBV16 and TRBJ2-7; 9 positions agree with TRBD1. The CDR3 totals 17 residues. Germline lookup yields CDR1 KGHSY and CDR2 FQNENV. V gave up 2 bases and J gave up 2 bases; unmatched junction bases: 10. The CDR3 loop is CASSQPTRGDRAYEQYF. Written as DNA, the CDR3 is TGTGCCAGCAGCCAACCGACAAGAGGGGACAGGGCCTACGAGCAGTACTTC.